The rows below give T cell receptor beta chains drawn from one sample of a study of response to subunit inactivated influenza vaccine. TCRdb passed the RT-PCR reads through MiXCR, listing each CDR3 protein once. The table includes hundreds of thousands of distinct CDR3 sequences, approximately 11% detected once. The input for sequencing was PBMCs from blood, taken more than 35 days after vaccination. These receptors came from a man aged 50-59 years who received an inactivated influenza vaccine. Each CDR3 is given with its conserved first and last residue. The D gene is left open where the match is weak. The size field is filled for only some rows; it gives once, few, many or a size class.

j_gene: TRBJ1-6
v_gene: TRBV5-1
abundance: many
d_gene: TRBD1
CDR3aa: CASSRTGIEDSPLHF
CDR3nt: TGCGCCAGCAGCCGGACAGGAATTGAGGATTCACCCCTCCACTTT

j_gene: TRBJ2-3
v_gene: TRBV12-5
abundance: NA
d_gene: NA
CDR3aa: CASGLPRGDTQYF
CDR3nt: TGTGCTAGTGGTTTGCCCCGGGGCGATACGCAGTATTTT

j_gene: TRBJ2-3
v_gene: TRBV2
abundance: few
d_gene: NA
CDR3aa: CASSETATDTQYF
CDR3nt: TGTGCCAGCAGTGAAACGGCGACAGATACGCAGTATTTT

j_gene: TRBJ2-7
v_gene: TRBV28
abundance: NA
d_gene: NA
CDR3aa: CASSLRTDLNEQYF
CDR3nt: TGTGCCAGCAGTTTACGGACAGACCTTAACGAGCAGTACTTC

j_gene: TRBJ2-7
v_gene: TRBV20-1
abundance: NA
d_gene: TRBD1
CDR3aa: CSARSGGTATYEQYF
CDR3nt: TGCAGTGCTAGATCCGGTGGGACAGCCACCTACGAGCAGTACTTC

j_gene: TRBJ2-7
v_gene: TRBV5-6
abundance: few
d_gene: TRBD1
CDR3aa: CASSLSPGGRYEQYF
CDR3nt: TGTGCCAGCAGCTTGTCACCAGGGGGACGCTACGAGCAGTACTTC

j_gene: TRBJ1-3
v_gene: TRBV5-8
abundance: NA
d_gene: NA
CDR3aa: CASSLSFSGNTIYF
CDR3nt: TGTGCCAGCAGCTTATCCTTCTCTGGAAACACCATATATTTT

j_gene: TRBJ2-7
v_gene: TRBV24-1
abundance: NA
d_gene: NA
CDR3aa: CATSDWGGPYEQYF
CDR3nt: TGTGCCACCAGTGATTGGGGGGGGCCCTACGAGCAGTACTTC

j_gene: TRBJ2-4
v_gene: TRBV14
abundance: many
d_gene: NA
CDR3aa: CASSKGPSPAKNIQYF
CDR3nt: TGTGCCAGCAGCAAAGGACCCTCCCCAGCCAAAAACATTCAGTACTTC

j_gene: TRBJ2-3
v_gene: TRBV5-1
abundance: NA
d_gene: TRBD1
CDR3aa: CASSLAPRQGFSTDTQYF
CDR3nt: TGCGCCAGCAGCTTGGCCCCTCGACAGGGGTTTAGCACAGATACGCAGTATTTT

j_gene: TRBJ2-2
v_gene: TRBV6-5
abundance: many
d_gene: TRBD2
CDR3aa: CASSSFSGGNTGELFF
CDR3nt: TGTGCCAGCAGTTCTTTTAGCGGGGGCAACACCGGGGAGCTGTTTTTT

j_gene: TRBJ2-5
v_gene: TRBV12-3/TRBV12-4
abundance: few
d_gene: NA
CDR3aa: CASTSGRRETQYF
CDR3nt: TGTGCCAGCACGTCGGGACGTAGGGAGACCCAGTACTTC

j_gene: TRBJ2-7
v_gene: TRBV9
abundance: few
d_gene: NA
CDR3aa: CASSATQGTRRGEQYF
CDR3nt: TGTGCCAGCAGCGCCACACAGGGGACCCGGCGGGGGGAGCAGTACTTC

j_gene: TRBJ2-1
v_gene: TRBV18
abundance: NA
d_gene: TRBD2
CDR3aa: CASSPLKVAGAYNEQFF
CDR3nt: TGTGCCAGCTCACCACTTAAGGTAGCGGGAGCTTACAATGAGCAGTTCTTC

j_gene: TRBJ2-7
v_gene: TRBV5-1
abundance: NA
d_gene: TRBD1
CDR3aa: CASSHGQGTYEQYF
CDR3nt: TGCGCCAGCAGCCATGGACAGGGAACCTACGAGCAGTACTTC

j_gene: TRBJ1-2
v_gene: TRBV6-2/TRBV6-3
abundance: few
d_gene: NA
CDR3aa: CASSQAGDYGYTF
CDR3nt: TGTGCCAGCAGCCAAGCAGGGGACTATGGCTACACCTTC

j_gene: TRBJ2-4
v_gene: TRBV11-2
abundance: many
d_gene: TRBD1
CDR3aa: CASSRQGLAKNIQYF
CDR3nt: TGTGCCAGCAGTCGACAGGGGCTAGCCAAAAACATTCAGTACTTC

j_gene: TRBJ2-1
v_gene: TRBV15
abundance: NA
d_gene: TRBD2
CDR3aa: CATSRLGGLRDEQFF
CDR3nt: TGTGCCACCAGCAGACTCGGGGGGTTAAGGGATGAGCAGTTCTTC

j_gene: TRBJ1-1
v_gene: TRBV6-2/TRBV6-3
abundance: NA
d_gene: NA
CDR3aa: CASSYATEAFF
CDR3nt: TGTGCCAGCAGTTACGCCACTGAAGCTTTCTTT

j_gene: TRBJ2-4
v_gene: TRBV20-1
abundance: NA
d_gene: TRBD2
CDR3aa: CSVSRRGRGRTTGGNIQYF
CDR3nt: TGCAGTGTGTCCCGACGGGGCCGGGGGAGGACTACGGGGGGAAACATTCAGTACTTC

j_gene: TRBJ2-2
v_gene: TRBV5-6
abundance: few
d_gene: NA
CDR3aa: CASSFGARVNTGELFF
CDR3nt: TGTGCCAGCAGCTTTGGTGCCAGGGTGAACACCGGGGAGCTGTTTTTT

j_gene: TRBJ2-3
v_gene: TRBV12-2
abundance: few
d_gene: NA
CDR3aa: CASRFGQCLQYF
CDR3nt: TGTGCAAGTCGCTTCGGACAGTGCCTTCAGTATTTT